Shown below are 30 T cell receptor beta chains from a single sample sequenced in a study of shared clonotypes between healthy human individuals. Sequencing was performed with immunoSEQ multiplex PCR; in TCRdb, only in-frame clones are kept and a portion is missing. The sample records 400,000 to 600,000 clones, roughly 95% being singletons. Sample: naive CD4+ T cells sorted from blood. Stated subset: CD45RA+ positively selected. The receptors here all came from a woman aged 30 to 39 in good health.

The CDR3, as DNA: TGCGCCAGCAGCTTATCCGGGACTAGCGGTATCCGGAAAGAGACCCAGTACTTC. It is translated as CASSLSGTSGIRKETQYF. This chain links TRBV5-1 with TRBJ2-5; 11 bases match TRBD2. The CDR3 covers 18 residues. In germline, CDR1 is SGHRS, CDR2 YFSETQ. V lost 2 bases, J lost 3 bases, and 12 bases stayed unmatched.

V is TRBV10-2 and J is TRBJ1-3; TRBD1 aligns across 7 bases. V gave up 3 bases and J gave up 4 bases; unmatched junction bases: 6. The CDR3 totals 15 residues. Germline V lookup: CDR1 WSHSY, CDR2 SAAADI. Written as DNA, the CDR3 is TGCGCCAGCAGTGAAGAACAGGGGTTGGGAAACACCATATATTTT. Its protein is CASSEEQGLGNTIYF.

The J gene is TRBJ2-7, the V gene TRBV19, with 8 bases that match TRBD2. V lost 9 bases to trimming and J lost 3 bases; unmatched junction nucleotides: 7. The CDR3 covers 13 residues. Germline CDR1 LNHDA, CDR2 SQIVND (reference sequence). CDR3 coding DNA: TGTGCCAGCCAAGCGGGAGACGGCTACGAGCAGTACTTC. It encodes CASQAGDGYEQYF.

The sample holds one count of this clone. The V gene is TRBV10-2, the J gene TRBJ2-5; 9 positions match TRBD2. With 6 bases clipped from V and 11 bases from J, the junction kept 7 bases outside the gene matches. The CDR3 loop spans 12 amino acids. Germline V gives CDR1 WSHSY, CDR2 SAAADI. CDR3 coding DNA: TGCGCCAGCAGGTTAGCGGGAGAAGAGCAGTACTTC. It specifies CASRLAGEEQYF.

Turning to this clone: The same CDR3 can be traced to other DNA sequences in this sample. The CDR3 spells CASSPGGSSTDTQYF. As DNA, the CDR3 is TGTGCCAGCTCACCGGGGGGATCTAGCACAGATACGCAGTATTTT. The chain carries TRBV18 and TRBJ2-3; D is possibly TRBD2 (6 bases). V gave up 3 bases and J gave up 0 bases, with 10 bases separating them. The CDR3 loop spans 15 amino acids. Germline lookup yields CDR1 KGHSH and CDR2 LQKENI.

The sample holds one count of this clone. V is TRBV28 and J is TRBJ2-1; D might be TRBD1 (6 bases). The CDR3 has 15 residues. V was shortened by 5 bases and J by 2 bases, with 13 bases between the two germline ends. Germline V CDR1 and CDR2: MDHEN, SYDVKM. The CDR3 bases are TGTGCCAGCAGTAACCAGGGGAGAGCCTACAATGAGCAGTTCTTC. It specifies CASSNQGRAYNEQFF.

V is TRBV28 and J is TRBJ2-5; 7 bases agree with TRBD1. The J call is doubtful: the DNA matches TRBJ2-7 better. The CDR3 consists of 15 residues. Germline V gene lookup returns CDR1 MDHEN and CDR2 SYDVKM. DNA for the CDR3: TGTGCCAGCAGCCTACAGGGGCTAAGCTCCTACGAGCAGTACTTC. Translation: CASSLQGLSSYEQYF.

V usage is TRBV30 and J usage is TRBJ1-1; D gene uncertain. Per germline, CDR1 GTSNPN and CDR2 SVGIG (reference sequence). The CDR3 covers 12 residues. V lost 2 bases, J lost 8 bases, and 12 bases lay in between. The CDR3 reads CAWSSLSAEAFF. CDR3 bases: TGTGCCTGGAGTAGTTTGAGTGCAGAAGCTTTCTTT.

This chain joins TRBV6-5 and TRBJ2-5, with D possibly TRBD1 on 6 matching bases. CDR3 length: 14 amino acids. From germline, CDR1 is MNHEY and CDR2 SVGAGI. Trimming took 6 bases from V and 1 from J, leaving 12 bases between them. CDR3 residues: CASSLGGFQETQYF. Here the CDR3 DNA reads TGTGCCAGCAGCCTAGGGGGATTCCAAGAGACCCAGTACTTC.

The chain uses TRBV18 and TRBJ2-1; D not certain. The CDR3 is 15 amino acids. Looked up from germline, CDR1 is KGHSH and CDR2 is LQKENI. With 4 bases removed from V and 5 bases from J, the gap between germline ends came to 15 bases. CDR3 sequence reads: CASSRRANRDNEQFF. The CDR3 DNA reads TGTGCCAGCTCACGTCGGGCAAATCGCGACAATGAGCAGTTCTTC.

This CDR3 is CASSSGFLANYGYTF. CDR3 bases: TGTGCCAGCAGTTCGGGGTTCTTAGCTAACTATGGCTACACCTTC. This sequence joins TRBV28 and TRBJ1-2; D is uncertain. The CDR3 consists of 15 residues. The V and J ends lost 4 bases and 0 bases respectively, with 12 bases between them. CDR1 and CDR2 (germline): MDHEN, SYDVKM.

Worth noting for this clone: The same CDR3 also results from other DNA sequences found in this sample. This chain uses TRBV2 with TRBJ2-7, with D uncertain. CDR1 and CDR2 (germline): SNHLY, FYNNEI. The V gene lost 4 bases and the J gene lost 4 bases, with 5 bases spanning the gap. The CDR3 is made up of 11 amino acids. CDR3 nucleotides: TGTGCCAGCAGTGTGGGGTACGAGCAGTACTTC. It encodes CASSVGYEQYF.

The chain's CDR3 is CASSLELAGGYEQYF. In nucleotides, the CDR3 is TGTGCCAGCAGCTTAGAGCTAGCGGGAGGGTACGAGCAGTACTTC. V is TRBV7-2 and J is TRBJ2-7, with TRBD2 identical over 12 bases. The CDR3 sequence is 15 residues long. Germline loops: CDR1 SGHTA, CDR2 FQGNSA. Germline trimming cut 1 base from V and 4 bases from J; bases unmatched to any gene: 2.

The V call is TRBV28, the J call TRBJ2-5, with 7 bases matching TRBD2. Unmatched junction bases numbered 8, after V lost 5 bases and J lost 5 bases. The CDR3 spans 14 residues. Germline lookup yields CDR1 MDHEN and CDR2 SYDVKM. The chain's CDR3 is CASSTTSPTETQYF. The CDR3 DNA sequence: TGTGCCAGCAGTACGACTAGCCCTACCGAGACCCAGTACTTC.

The CDR3 spells CASSDAGGPSNEQFF. The CDR3 DNA sequence: TGTGCCAGCAGTGATGCGGGAGGGCCAAGCAATGAGCAGTTCTTC. The rearrangement links TRBV25-1 to TRBJ2-1, with 9 nucleotides matching TRBD2. Germline V gene sequence: CDR1 MGHDK, CDR2 SYGVNS. J lost 6 bases, V lost 3 bases, and 6 bases had no gene match. This CDR3 comprises 15 residues. The whole variable domain, remainder taken from reference TRBV25-1 and TRBJ2-1, is EADIYQTPRYLVIGTGKKITLECSQTMGHDKMYWYQQDPGMELHLIHYSYGVNSTEKGDLSSESTVSRIRTEHFPLTLESARPSHTSQYLCASSDAGGPSNEQFFGPGTRLTVL.

Written as DNA, the CDR3 is TGTGCCAGCAGCGCCGACAGGACAACTAATGAAAAACTGTTTTTT. Encoded protein: CASSADRTTNEKLFF. The V call is TRBV9, the J call TRBJ1-4; TRBD1 is a possible D gene (6 bases). Germline V gives CDR1 SGDLS, CDR2 YYNGEE. This CDR3 has 15 amino acids. Trimming shortened V by 3 bases and J by 0 bases, and 9 bases separated the two germline ends.

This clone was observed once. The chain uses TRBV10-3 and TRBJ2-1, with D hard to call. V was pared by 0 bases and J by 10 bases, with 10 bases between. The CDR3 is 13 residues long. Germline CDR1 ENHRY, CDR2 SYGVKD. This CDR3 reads CAISESQVVEQFF. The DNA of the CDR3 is TGTGCCATCAGTGAGTCCCAGGTAGTAGAGCAGTTCTTC.

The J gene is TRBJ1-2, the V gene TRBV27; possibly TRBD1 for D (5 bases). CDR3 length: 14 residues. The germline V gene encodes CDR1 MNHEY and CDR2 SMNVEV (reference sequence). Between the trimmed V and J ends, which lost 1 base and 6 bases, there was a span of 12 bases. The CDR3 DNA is TGTGCCAGCAGTTTATTTTCGGGGCTCGATGGCTACACCTTC. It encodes CASSLFSGLDGYTF.

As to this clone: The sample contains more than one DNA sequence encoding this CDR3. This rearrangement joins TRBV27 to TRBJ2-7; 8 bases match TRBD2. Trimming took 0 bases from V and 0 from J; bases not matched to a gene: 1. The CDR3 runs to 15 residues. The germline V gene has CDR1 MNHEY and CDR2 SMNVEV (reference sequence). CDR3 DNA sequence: TGTGCCAGCAGTTTATCTCTAGCGGGCTCCTACGAGCAGTACTTC. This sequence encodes CASSLSLAGSYEQYF.

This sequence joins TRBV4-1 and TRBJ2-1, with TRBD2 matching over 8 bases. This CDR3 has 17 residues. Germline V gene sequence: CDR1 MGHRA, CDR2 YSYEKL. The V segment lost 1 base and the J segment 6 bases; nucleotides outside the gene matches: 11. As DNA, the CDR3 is TGCGCCAGCAGCCAAGGACCTTTTGGCGGGAGGTTCAATGAGCAGTTCTTC. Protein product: CASSQGPFGGRFNEQFF.

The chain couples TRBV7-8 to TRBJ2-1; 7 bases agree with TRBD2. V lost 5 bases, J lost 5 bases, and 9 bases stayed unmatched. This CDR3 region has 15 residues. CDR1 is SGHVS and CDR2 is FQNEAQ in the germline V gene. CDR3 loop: CASSPSTGGHNEQFF. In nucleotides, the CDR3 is TGTGCCAGCAGCCCCTCAACGGGAGGCCACAATGAGCAGTTCTTC.

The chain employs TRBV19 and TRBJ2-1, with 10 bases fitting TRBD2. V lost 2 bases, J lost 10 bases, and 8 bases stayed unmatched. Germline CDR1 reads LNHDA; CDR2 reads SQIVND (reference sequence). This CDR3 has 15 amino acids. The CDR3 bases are TGTGCCAGTAGTATAATAGCGGGGGGACTAGGGGAGCAGTTCTTC. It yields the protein CASSIIAGGLGEQFF.

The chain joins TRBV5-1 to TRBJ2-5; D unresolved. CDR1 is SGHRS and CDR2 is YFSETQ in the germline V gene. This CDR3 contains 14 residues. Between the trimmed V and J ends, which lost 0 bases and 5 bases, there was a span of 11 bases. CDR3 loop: CASSLGQASETQYF. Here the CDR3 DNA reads TGCGCCAGCAGCTTGGGGCAGGCCTCTGAGACCCAGTACTTC.

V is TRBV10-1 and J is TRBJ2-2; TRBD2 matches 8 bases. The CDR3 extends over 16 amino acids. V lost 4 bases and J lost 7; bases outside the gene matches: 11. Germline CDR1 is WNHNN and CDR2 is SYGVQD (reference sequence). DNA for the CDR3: TGCGCCAGCAGTGGACCGGGACTAGGCTTCAGCGGGGAGCTGTTTTTT. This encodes CASSGPGLGFSGELFF.

The CDR3 DNA is TGTGCCAGTAGTACAGGGGACAGTTACACCGGGGAGCTGTTTTTT. Protein sequence: CASSTGDSYTGELFF. The chain carries TRBV19 and TRBJ2-2, with 7 bases fitting TRBD1. The ends lost 4 bases at V and 3 bases at J; junction bases unmatched: 5. Germline V gene data show CDR1 as LNHDA and CDR2 as SQIVND (reference sequence). The CDR3 has 15 residues. Full variable domain (outside the CDR3, taken from reference TRBV19 and TRBJ2-2): DGGITQSPKYLFRKEGQNVTLSCEQNLNHDAMYWYRQDPGQGLRLIYYSQIVNDFQKGDIAEGYSVSREKKESFPLTVTSAQKNPTAFYLCASSTGDSYTGELFFGEGSRLTVL.

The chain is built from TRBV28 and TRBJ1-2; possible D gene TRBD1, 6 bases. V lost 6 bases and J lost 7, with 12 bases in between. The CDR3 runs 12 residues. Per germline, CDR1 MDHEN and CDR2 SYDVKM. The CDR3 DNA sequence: TGTGCCAGCAGACCAAACAGGGCTGGCTACACCTTC. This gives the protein CASRPNRAGYTF.

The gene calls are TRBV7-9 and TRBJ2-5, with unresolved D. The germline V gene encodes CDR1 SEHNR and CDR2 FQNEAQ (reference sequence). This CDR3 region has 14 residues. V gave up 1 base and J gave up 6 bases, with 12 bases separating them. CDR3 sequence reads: CASSLETQLKTQYF. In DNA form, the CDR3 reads TGTGCCAGCAGCTTAGAAACTCAACTTAAGACCCAGTACTTC. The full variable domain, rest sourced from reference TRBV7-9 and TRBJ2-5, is DTGVSQNPRHKITKRGQNVTFRCDPISEHNRLYWYRQTLGQGPEFLTYFQNEAQLEKSRLLSDRFSAERPKGSFSTLEIQRTEQGDSAMYLCASSLETQLKTQYFGPGTRLLVL.

The CDR3 nucleotides read TGTGCCAGCAGTTTAGGCTCTAGCGGGAGGGTTGGGGAGACCCAGTACTTC. It specifies CASSLGSSGRVGETQYF. The V gene is TRBV27, the J gene TRBJ2-5; 12 positions match TRBD2. This CDR3 is 17 amino acids long. V was pared by 2 bases and J by 5 bases, with 9 bases of the junction left unmatched. CDR1 is MNHEY, CDR2 SMNVEV, per germline (reference sequence).

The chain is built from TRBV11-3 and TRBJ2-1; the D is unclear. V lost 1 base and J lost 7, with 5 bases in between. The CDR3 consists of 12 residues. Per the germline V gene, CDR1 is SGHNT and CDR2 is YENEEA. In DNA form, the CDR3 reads TGTGCCAGCAGCTTAGTGGATAATGAGCAGTTCTTC. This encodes CASSLVDNEQFF.

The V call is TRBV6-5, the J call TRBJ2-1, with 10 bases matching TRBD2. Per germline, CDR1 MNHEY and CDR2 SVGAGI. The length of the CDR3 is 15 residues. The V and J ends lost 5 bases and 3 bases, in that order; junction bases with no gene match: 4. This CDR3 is CASSRGTSVYNEQFF. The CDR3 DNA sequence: TGTGCCAGCAGTCGCGGGACTAGCGTCTACAATGAGCAGTTCTTC.